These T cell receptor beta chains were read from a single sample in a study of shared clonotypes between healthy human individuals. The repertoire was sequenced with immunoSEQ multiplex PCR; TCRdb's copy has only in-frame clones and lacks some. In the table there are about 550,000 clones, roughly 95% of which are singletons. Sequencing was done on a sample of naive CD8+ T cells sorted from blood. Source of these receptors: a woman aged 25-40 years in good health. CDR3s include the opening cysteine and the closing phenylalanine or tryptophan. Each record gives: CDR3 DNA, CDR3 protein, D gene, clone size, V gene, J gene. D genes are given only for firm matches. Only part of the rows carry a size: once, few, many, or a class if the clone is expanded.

cdr3_nt: TGCGCCAGCAGCCTGGGACTAGATCAAGAGACCCAGTACTTC
cdr3_aa: CASSLGLDQETQYF
d_call: TRBD2
clone_size: NA
v_call: TRBV4-1
j_call: TRBJ2-5

cdr3_nt: TGCGCCAGCAGTGAGTCATGGGCCCAGTACTTC
cdr3_aa: CASSESWAQYF
d_call: NA
clone_size: NA
v_call: TRBV10-2
j_call: TRBJ2-5

cdr3_nt: TGTGCCAGCAGCCTCCTCAAACGAGGGAATGAAAAACTGTTTTTT
cdr3_aa: CASSLLKRGNEKLFF
d_call: NA
clone_size: once
v_call: TRBV6-5
j_call: TRBJ1-4

cdr3_nt: TGTGCCAGCAGTTTATATTACACAGATACGCAGTATTTT
cdr3_aa: CASSLYYTDTQYF
d_call: NA
clone_size: once
v_call: TRBV27
j_call: TRBJ2-3

cdr3_nt: TGTGCCAGCAGCCCTGGCGGGGAGGGCAATGAGCAGTTCTTC
cdr3_aa: CASSPGGEGNEQFF
d_call: TRBD2
clone_size: NA
v_call: TRBV5-4
j_call: TRBJ2-1

cdr3_nt: TGTGCCAGCAGCTATATAAGGTCGGACGAGCAGTACTTC
cdr3_aa: CASSYIRSDEQYF
d_call: NA
clone_size: NA
v_call: TRBV7-9
j_call: TRBJ2-7

cdr3_nt: TGTGCCAGTAGAGAAATGACAGGGGTCGGTAATTCACCCCTCCACTTT
cdr3_aa: CASREMTGVGNSPLHF
d_call: TRBD1
clone_size: NA
v_call: TRBV19
j_call: TRBJ1-6

cdr3_nt: TGTGCCAACAGCGGGACGTCTGGCGCGAACACCGGGGAGCTGTTTTTT
cdr3_aa: CANSGTSGANTGELFF
d_call: TRBD2
clone_size: NA
v_call: TRBV10-3
j_call: TRBJ2-2

cdr3_nt: TGTGCCAGCAGCTTACTTCTGGGGGGGGCCGAGCAGTACTTC
cdr3_aa: CASSLLLGGAEQYF
d_call: NA
clone_size: NA
v_call: TRBV7-2
j_call: TRBJ2-7

cdr3_nt: TGTGCCAGCAGTTACTCCGAGGGTTACGAGCAGTACTTC
cdr3_aa: CASSYSEGYEQYF
d_call: NA
clone_size: NA
v_call: TRBV6-5
j_call: TRBJ2-7

cdr3_nt: TGTGCCAGCAGCTTAGACAGAGATGGCTACACCTTC
cdr3_aa: CASSLDRDGYTF
d_call: NA
clone_size: NA
v_call: TRBV7-9
j_call: TRBJ1-2

cdr3_nt: TGCGCCAGCAGTGACACAACCTCTTTTCTCACAGATACGCAGTATTTT
cdr3_aa: CASSDTTSFLTDTQYF
d_call: NA
clone_size: NA
v_call: TRBV10-2
j_call: TRBJ2-3

cdr3_nt: TGTGCCAGCAGTGCAGCGGGATTACCAGATACGCAGTATTTT
cdr3_aa: CASSAAGLPDTQYF
d_call: TRBD2
clone_size: NA
v_call: TRBV2
j_call: TRBJ2-3

cdr3_nt: TGTGCCAGCAGCTTAGATCCGGGGGGCGAATTGGAGACCCAGTACTTC
cdr3_aa: CASSLDPGGELETQYF
d_call: NA
clone_size: once
v_call: TRBV11-2
j_call: TRBJ2-5

cdr3_nt: TGTGCCAGCAGCCCCAAGCACGGACAGGGAACGAGTACTGAAGCTTTCTTT
cdr3_aa: CASSPKHGQGTSTEAFF
d_call: TRBD1
clone_size: NA
v_call: TRBV9
j_call: TRBJ1-1

cdr3_nt: TGCAGCGTTGACGGGGGACAGGCCTACGAGCAGTACTTC
cdr3_aa: CSVDGGQAYEQYF
d_call: TRBD1
clone_size: once
v_call: TRBV29-1
j_call: TRBJ2-7

cdr3_nt: TGCGCCAGCAGCTTCCAGAGCTCCTACAATGAGCAGTTCTTC
cdr3_aa: CASSFQSSYNEQFF
d_call: NA
clone_size: NA
v_call: TRBV5-1
j_call: TRBJ2-1

cdr3_nt: TGTGCCAGCAGCTCACCCGGAGGGCTGGAGAACGAGCAGTACTTC
cdr3_aa: CASSSPGGLENEQYF
d_call: NA
clone_size: NA
v_call: TRBV7-9
j_call: TRBJ2-7

cdr3_nt: TGTGCCAGCAGTTTACGACAGGGATTCGGTCCGCCCAAAAACATTCAGTACTTC
cdr3_aa: CASSLRQGFGPPKNIQYF
d_call: TRBD1
clone_size: NA
v_call: TRBV28
j_call: TRBJ2-4

cdr3_nt: TGTGCCAGCGGACGACAAGACACCCAAGAGACCCAGTACTTC
cdr3_aa: CASGRQDTQETQYF
d_call: NA
clone_size: NA
v_call: TRBV7-9
j_call: TRBJ2-5

cdr3_nt: TGTGCCAGCAGCGAGACCGGGACTACAATCTACGAGCAGTACTTC
cdr3_aa: CASSETGTTIYEQYF
d_call: TRBD2
clone_size: NA
v_call: TRBV7-2
j_call: TRBJ2-7

cdr3_nt: TGTGCCAGCAGGGTAGTGGGACTAGCGGGGGTGAGCGCCTACAATGAGCAGTTCTTC
cdr3_aa: CASRVVGLAGVSAYNEQFF
d_call: TRBD2
clone_size: NA
v_call: TRBV28
j_call: TRBJ2-1